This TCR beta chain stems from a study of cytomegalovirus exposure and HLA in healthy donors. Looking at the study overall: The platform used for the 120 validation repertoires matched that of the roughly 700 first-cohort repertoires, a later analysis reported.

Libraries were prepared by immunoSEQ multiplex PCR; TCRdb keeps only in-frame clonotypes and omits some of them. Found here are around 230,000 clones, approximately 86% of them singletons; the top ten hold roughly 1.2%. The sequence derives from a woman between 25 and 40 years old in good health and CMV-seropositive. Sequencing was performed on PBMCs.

CDR3 in DNA: TGCGCCAGCAGCGCCGGGACAGGGGAGGAGACCCAGTACTTC. It is translated as CASSAGTGEETQYF. The rearrangement links TRBV5-1 to TRBJ2-5; 10 nucleotides line up with TRBD1. The CDR3 is 14 residues long. Per the germline V gene, CDR1 is SGHRS and CDR2 is YFSETQ. J lost 5 bases, V lost 4 bases, and 5 bases had no gene match.